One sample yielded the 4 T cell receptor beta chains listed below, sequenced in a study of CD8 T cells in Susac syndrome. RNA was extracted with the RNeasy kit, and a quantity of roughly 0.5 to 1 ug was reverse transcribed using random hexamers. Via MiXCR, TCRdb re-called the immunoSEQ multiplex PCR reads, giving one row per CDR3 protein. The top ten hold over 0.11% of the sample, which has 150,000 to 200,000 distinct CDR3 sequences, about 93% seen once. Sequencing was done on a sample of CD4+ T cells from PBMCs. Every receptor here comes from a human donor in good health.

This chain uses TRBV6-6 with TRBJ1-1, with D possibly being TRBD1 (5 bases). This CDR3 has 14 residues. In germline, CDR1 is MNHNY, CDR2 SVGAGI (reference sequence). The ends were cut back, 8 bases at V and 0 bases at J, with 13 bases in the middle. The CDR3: CASLQAGVNTEAFF. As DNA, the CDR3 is TGTGCCAGCCTCCAGGCGGGGGTGAACACTGAAGCTTTCTTT.

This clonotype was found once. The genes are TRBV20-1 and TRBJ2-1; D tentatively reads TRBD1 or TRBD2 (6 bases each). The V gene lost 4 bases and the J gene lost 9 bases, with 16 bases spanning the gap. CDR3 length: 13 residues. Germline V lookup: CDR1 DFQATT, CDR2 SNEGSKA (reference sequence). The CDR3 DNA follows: TGCAGTGCTACGGAGGGGGTAGTGGGTGAGCAGTTCTTC. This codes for CSATEGVVGEQFF.

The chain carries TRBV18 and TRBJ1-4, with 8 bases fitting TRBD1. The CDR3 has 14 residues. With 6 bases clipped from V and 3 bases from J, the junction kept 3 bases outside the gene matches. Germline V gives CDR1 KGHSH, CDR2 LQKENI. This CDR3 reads CASSGQGPNEKLFF. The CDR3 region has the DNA TGTGCCAGCTCTGGACAGGGACCTAATGAAAAACTGTTTTTT.

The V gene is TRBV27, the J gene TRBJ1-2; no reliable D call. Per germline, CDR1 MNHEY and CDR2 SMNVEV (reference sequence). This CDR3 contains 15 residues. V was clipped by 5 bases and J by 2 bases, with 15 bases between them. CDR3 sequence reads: CASSRRLDGNYGYTF. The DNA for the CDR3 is TGTGCCAGCAGTCGAAGACTGGACGGAAACTATGGCTACACCTTC.